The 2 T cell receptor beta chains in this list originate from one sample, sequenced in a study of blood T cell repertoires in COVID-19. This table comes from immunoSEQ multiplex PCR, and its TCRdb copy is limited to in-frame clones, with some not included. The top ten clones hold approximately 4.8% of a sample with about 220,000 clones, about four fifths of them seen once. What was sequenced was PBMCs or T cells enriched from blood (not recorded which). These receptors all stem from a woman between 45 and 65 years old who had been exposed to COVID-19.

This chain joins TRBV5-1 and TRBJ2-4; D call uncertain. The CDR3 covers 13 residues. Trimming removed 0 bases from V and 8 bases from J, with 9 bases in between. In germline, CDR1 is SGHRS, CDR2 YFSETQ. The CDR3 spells CASSLGGADIQYF. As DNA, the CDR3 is TGCGCCAGCAGCTTGGGCGGTGCGGACATTCAGTACTTC. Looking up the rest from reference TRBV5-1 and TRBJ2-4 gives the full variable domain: KAGVTQTPRYLIKTRGQQVTLSCSPISGHRSVSWYQQTPGQGLQFLFEYFSETQRNKGNFPGRFSGRQFSNSRSEMNVSTLELGDSALYLCASSLGGADIQYFGAGTRLSVL.

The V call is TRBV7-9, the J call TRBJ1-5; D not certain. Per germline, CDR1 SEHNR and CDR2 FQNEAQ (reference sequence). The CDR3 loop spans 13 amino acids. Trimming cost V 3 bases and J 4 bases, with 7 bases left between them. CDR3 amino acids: CASSFEWNQPQHF. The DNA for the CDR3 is TGTGCCAGCAGCTTCGAGTGGAATCAGCCCCAGCATTTT.